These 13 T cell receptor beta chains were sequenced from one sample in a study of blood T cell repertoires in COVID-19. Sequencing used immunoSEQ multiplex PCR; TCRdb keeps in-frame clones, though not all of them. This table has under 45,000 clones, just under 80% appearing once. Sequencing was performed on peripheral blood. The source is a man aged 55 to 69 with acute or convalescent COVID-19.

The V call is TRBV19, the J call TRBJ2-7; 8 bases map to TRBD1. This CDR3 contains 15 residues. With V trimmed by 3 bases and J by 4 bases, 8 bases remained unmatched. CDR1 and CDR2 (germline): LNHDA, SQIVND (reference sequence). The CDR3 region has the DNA TGTGCCAGTAGTATTGGGCAGGGGGCCCGTTACGAGCAGTACTTC. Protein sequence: CASSIGQGARYEQYF.

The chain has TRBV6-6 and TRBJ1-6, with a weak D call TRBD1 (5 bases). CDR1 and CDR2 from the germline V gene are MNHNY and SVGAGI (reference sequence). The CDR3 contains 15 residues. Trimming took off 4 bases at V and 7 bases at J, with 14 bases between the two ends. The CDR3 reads CASSLYRKINSPLHF. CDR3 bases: TGTGCCAGCAGTTTATACAGGAAAATAAATTCACCCCTCCACTTT.

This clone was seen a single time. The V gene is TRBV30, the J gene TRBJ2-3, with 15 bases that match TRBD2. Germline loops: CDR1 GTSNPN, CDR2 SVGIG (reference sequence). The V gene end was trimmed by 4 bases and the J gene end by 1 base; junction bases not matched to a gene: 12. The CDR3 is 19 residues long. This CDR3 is CAWKEGLAGGPVGTDTQYF. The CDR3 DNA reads TGTGCCTGGAAAGAGGGACTAGCGGGAGGCCCAGTCGGCACAGATACGCAGTATTTT.

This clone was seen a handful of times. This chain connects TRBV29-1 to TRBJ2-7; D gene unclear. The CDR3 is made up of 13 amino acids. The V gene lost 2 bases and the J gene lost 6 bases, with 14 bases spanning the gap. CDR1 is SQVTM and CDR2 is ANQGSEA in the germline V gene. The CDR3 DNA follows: TGCAGCGTTGAAAAAAACATCCTAGGCGAGCAGTACTTC. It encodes CSVEKNILGEQYF.

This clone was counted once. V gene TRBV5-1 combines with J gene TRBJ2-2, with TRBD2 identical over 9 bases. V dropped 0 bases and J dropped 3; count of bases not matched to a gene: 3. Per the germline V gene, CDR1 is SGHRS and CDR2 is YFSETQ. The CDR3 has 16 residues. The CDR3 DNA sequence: TGCGCCAGCAGCTTGGGACTAGCGGAAGACACCGGGGAGCTGTTTTTT. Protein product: CASSLGLAEDTGELFF.

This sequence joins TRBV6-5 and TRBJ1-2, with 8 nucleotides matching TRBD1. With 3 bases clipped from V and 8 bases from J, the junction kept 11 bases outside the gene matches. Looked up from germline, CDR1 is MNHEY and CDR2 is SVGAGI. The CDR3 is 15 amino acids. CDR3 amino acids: CASSYLLTGGKGYTF. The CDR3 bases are TGTGCCAGCAGTTATCTCCTTACAGGGGGTAAAGGCTACACCTTC.

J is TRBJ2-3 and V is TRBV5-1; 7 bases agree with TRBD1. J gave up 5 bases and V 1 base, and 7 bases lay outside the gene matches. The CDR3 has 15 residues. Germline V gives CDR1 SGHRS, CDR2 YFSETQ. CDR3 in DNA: TGCGCCAGCAGCTTGTCCAGGGGGACGGTAGATACGCAGTATTTT. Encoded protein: CASSLSRGTVDTQYF.

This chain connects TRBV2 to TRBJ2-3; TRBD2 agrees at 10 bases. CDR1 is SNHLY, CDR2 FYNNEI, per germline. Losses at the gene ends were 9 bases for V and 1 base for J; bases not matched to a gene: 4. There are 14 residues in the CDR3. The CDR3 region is CASSLAGGTDTQYF. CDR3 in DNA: TGTGCCAGTTCTCTAGCGGGAGGCACAGATACGCAGTATTTT.

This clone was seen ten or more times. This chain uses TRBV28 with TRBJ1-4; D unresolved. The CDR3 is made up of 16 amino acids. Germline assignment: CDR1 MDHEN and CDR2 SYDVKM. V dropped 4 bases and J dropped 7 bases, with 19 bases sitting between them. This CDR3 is CASSSQASVGTEKLFF. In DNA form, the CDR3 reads TGTGCCAGCAGTTCCCAGGCATCCGTGGGTACTGAAAAACTGTTTTTT.

The CDR3 sequence is CASSLGTGQTDTQYF. The CDR3 region has the DNA TGTGCCAGCAGCTTAGGCACGGGTCAGACAGATACGCAGTATTTT. This chain connects TRBV13 to TRBJ2-3; the D is unclear. Germline V lookup: CDR1 PRHDT, CDR2 FYEKMQ (reference sequence). Trimming left V 0 bases short and J 3 bases short, with 10 bases between. This CDR3 is 15 amino acids long.

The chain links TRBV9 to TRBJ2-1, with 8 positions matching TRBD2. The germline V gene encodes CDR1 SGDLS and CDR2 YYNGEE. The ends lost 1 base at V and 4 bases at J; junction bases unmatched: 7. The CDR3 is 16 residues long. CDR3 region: CASSVTPAGEYNEQFF. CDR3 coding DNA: TGTGCCAGCAGCGTAACCCCAGCGGGAGAGTACAATGAGCAGTTCTTC.

CDR3 loop: CASSADSTIYGYTF. The DNA for the CDR3 is TGTGCCAGCAGTGCCGACAGCACAATCTATGGCTACACCTTC. The chain has TRBV6-6 and TRBJ1-2, with D possibly being TRBD1 (5 bases). Germline V CDR1 and CDR2: MNHNY, SVGAGI (reference sequence). CDR3 size: 14 residues. Trimming pared 5 bases from V and 4 bases from J, leaving 14 bases between.

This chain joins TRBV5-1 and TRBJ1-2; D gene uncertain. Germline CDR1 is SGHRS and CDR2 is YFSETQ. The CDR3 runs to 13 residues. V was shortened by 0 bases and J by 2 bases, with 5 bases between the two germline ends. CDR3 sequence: CASSLGQNYGYTF. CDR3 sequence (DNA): TGCGCCAGCAGCTTGGGCCAGAACTATGGCTACACCTTC.